This TCR beta chain appears in the sequencing data of a study of shared clonotypes between healthy human individuals. Study-level points and caveats: Richness estimates generally favored naive over memory subsets.

CD8 cells classed as naive were CD45RO-negative and positively selected for CCR7, excluding terminally differentiated effector memory CD45RA+ cells. Caucasian adults living in Nashville, Tennessee, provided all samples. The CDR3 has 13 amino acids. The germline V gene has CDR1 SGHNT and CDR2 YYREEE (reference sequence). V trimming: 5 bases; J trimming: 4 bases; junction bases outside the gene matches: 6. As for this clone: The target antigen is unknown.

Profiled with immunoSEQ multiplex PCR; TCRdb holds only in-frame clones, not every one. The sample includes hundreds of thousands of clones, approximately 96% of them seen just once. This sequence originates from a woman in her twenties or thirties in good health. The chain uses TRBV5-4 and TRBJ2-7, with TRBD1 matching over 7 bases. Sequencing was performed on naive CD8+ T cells sorted from blood. Here the CDR3 reads CASSSTGVYEQYF. In DNA, the CDR3 is TGTGCCAGCAGTTCCACAGGGGTTTACGAGCAGTACTTC.